Below, 25 T cell receptor beta chains from the same sample are listed, as sequenced in a study of T cell clusters in autoimmune cytopenias. TRB rearrangements were amplified by touch-down multiplex PCR with mixed TRB-A/B primers. TCRdb re-called the multiplex PCR reads; every CDR3 protein appears as one record, without DNA. With under 14,000 distinct CDR3 sequences in the sample, the ten largest clones hold about 4.4%. TRB amplification used roughly 250 ng of peripheral blood genomic DNA. The sample was also reused in another study, on T cell repertoires in aging, cancer and after chemotherapy.

Sequencing input: peripheral blood. These receptor sequences come from a human donor in good health.

This chain joins TRBV10-3 and TRBJ2-1; there is no DNA to check the TCRdb D call of TRBD1. The germline V gene has CDR1 ENHRY and CDR2 SYGVKD. The CDR3 has 14 amino acids. CDR3 amino acids: CAISTGQGNNEQFF.

This chain joins TRBV5-6 and TRBJ2-5; TCRdb lists TRBD1, though no DNA is available to test this call. This CDR3 spans 16 amino acids. CDR1 and CDR2 (germline): SGHDT, YYEEEE. CDR3 loop: CASSLGPIRVGETQYF.

Judged by frequency, this clonotype is medium-sized. V is TRBV6-5 and J is TRBJ1-1. Germline V gene sequence: CDR1 MNHEY, CDR2 SVGAGI. The CDR3 covers 13 residues. The CDR3 region is CASSYDVNTEAFF.

This clonotype is classed as medium-sized by frequency. The J gene is TRBJ2-1, the V gene TRBV6-5; TCRdb reports TRBD1, a call that lacks DNA to check it against. CDR3 size: 13 residues. CDR1 is MNHEY, CDR2 SVGAGI, per germline. CDR3 sequence reads: CASSASSAREQFF.

This rearrangement joins TRBV2 to TRBJ2-7; TCRdb's assignment of TRBD1 cannot be checked, as there is no DNA. This CDR3 contains 15 residues. Germline CDR1 reads SNHLY; CDR2 reads FYNNEI. CDR3: CASRGTLLGGYEQYF.

The chain combines TRBV12-3 or TRBV12-4 with TRBJ1-5; the D call from TCRdb, TRBD1, cannot be confirmed without DNA. The CDR3 length is 15 residues. Here the CDR3 reads CASSWGGNSNQPQHF.

Its frequency marks this clonotype as medium-sized. This rearrangement joins TRBV7-3 to TRBJ2-1; checking the TCRdb D call of TRBD1 is not possible without DNA. CDR1 SGHTA and CDR2 FQGTGA come from the germline V gene. There are 14 residues in the CDR3. CDR3 sequence: CASTPGGGYNEQFF.

The gene calls are TRBV6-1 and TRBJ1-1. This CDR3 spans 14 amino acids. The germline CDR1 and CDR2 sequences are MNHNS and SASEGT. The CDR3 region is CASTPIEAVAEAFF.

V gene TRBV4-1 combines with J gene TRBJ1-1. Germline assignment: CDR1 MGHRA and CDR2 YSYEKL. The CDR3 is made up of 13 amino acids. CDR3 sequence reads: CASSQGMNTEAFF.

This clonotype is identified as medium-sized from frequency. The rearrangement joins TRBV6-5 to TRBJ2-2; TCRdb gives TRBD1 as the D gene, but with no DNA this cannot be confirmed. CDR1 is MNHEY and CDR2 is SVGAGI in the germline V gene. The CDR3 is 13 residues long. The CDR3 spells CASSSPGAGELFF.

This clonotype is labeled medium-sized based on frequency. The rearrangement links TRBV11-2 to TRBJ2-1; TCRdb's D call of TRBD1 is untestable without DNA. Germline loops: CDR1 SGHAT, CDR2 FQNNGV. The CDR3 is 16 amino acids. CDR3 in amino acids: CASSLFSAGRDNEQFF.

According to its frequency, this clonotype is medium-sized. The rearrangement joins TRBV6-1 to TRBJ2-2; TCRdb proposes TRBD1, but this gene call is untestable without DNA. The CDR3 loop spans 17 amino acids. The germline gives CDR1 MNHNS, CDR2 SASEGT. This CDR3 reads CASSEGTGKGGTGELFF.

The chain employs TRBV5-1 and TRBJ1-3. Germline V lookup: CDR1 SGHRS, CDR2 YFSETQ. This CDR3 region has 14 residues. The CDR3 sequence: CASSLGTSGNTIYF.

Its frequency marks this clonotype as medium-sized. This sequence joins TRBV7-3 and TRBJ2-1; TCRdb's D gene call, TRBD2, goes unchecked for lack of DNA. Looked up from germline, CDR1 is SGHTA and CDR2 is FQGTGA. The CDR3 has 14 residues. CDR3: CASSLSSSANEQFF.

The chain couples TRBV20-1 to TRBJ1-5. Germline V gene data show CDR1 as DFQATT and CDR2 as SNEGSKA (reference sequence). This CDR3 has 12 amino acids. CDR3 loop: CSAAGSNQPQHF.

The CDR3 protein is CSARGLGGTDTQYF. The chain has TRBV20-1 and TRBJ2-3; TCRdb's D call, TRBD2, is unchecked because there is no DNA. The CDR3 runs 14 residues. Germline V gene sequence: CDR1 DFQATT, CDR2 SNEGSKA (reference sequence).

The chain is built from TRBV6-1 and TRBJ2-7; TCRdb designates TRBD2, a call that cannot be tested without DNA. The germline V gene has CDR1 MNHNS and CDR2 SASEGT. This CDR3 has 15 residues. CDR3 in amino acids: CASSWLAAGRHEQYF.

The genes are TRBV6-2 or TRBV6-3 and TRBJ2-7; TCRdb reports TRBD1, a call that lacks DNA to check it against. The CDR3 covers 12 residues. Germline V gives CDR1 MNHEY, CDR2 SVGEGT. The CDR3 loop reads CASSLGTFEQYF.

In terms of frequency, this clonotype is large. The chain combines TRBV7-2 with TRBJ1-2. The CDR3 is 13 residues long. Germline CDR1 SGHTA, CDR2 FQGNSA. The CDR3 protein is CASSLEPSGGYTF.

The chain couples TRBV6-4 to TRBJ1-3. This CDR3 has 13 residues. Germline CDR1 is MRHNA and CDR2 is SNTAGT. CDR3 in amino acids: CASIRKTGNTIYF.

This chain connects TRBV18 to TRBJ1-4; TCRdb reports TRBD1, a call that lacks DNA to check it against. This CDR3 spans 17 amino acids. Germline CDR1 reads KGHSH; CDR2 reads LQKENI. The CDR3 sequence is CASSPRSHREWGEKLFF.

This clonotype registers medium-sized (0.01 to 0.1%) by frequency. The CDR3 loop is CASSKLGTSDQETQYF. J is TRBJ2-5 and V is TRBV19; without DNA, the TCRdb call of TRBD2 cannot be checked. This CDR3 spans 16 amino acids. Germline CDR1 is LNHDA and CDR2 is SQIVND (reference sequence).

This clonotype is identified as medium-sized (0.01 to 0.1%) from frequency. The chain carries TRBV19 and TRBJ1-1; TCRdb's D call of TRBD1 is untestable without DNA. Germline V gene lookup returns CDR1 LNHDA and CDR2 SQIVND (reference sequence). The CDR3 contains 16 residues. CDR3 region: CASSDAGRTGRTEAFF. The full variable domain, in which reference TRBV19 and TRBJ1-1 provide the parts outside the CDR3, is DGGITQSPKYLFRKEGQNVTLSCEQNLNHDAMYWYRQDPGQGLRLIYYSQIVNDFQKGDIAEGYSVSREKKESFPLTVTSAQKNPTAFYLCASSDAGRTGRTEAFFGQGTRLTVV.

The V and J genes are TRBV28 and TRBJ2-7. The CDR3 runs 12 residues. Germline V gives CDR1 MDHEN, CDR2 SYDVKM. CDR3 protein: CASSFTRYEQYF.

The chain uses TRBV24-1 and TRBJ2-1; the TCRdb call, TRBD2, lacks DNA for checking. CDR3 length: 19 residues. Germline V gives CDR1 KGHDR, CDR2 SFDVKD. CDR3 residues: CATSDLQVTRDHVVGEQFF.